The next 8 T cell receptor beta chains were all read from a single sample in a study of shared clonotypes between healthy human individuals. The assay was immunoSEQ multiplex PCR, and TCRdb's table has in-frame clones only and misses some. The sample lists about 560,000 clones, around 80% occurring once. The sequencing sample was made of PBMCs. Receptors originate from a woman in her thirties or forties in good health. Some clones in this sample may be carry-over from other donors' samples.

The chain couples TRBV27 to TRBJ2-7, with TRBD1 matching over 9 bases. The ends lost 4 bases at V and 4 bases at J; junction bases unmatched: 5. Germline values: CDR1 MNHEY, CDR2 SMNVEV (reference sequence). The CDR3 runs 14 residues. This chain's CDR3 is CASSWGTGRYEQYF. The CDR3 DNA sequence: TGTGCCAGCAGTTGGGGGACAGGGCGATACGAGCAGTACTTC.

The V gene is TRBV7-2, the J gene TRBJ2-7; no reliable D call. The V and J ends lost 2 bases and 0 bases respectively, with 8 bases between them. Germline CDR1 is SGHTA and CDR2 is FQGNSA. The CDR3 covers 14 residues. The CDR3 spells CASSLLANSYEQYF. The CDR3 DNA follows: TGTGCCAGCAGCTTATTGGCCAACTCCTACGAGCAGTACTTC.

The DNA of the CDR3 is TGTGCCAGCAGCCCGTCCCCGGCCGGTTTATCTGAAGCTTTCTTT. It specifies CASSPSPAGLSEAFF. The chain uses TRBV27 and TRBJ1-1; no definite D call. V lost 6 bases, J lost 6 bases, and 20 bases lay in between. Per germline, CDR1 MNHEY and CDR2 SMNVEV (reference sequence). The CDR3 is made up of 15 amino acids.

The chain carries TRBV21-1 and TRBJ2-1; the table's D call, TRBD2, has no DNA check behind it. TRBV21-1 is described as a pseudogene. The CDR3 runs to 17 residues. The CDR3 coding sequence is TGTGCCAGCAGCAAAGGAGGGGCTAGCGGGAGTTGGGATGAGCAGTTCTTC. This encodes CASSKGGASGSWDEQFF.

CDR3 loop: CASSTNRAYTEAFF. The CDR3 DNA is TGTGCCAGCAGTACGAACAGGGCGTACACTGAAGCTTTCTTT. The chain uses TRBV28 and TRBJ1-1, with D tentatively TRBD1 (6 bases). CDR1 is MDHEN and CDR2 is SYDVKM in the germline V gene. V lost 5 bases, J lost 3 bases, and 13 bases lay in between. CDR3 length equals 14 residues.

The chain couples TRBV7-3 to TRBJ2-5, with a weak D call TRBD1 (5 bases). Germline CDR1 and CDR2: SGHTA and FQGTGA. The CDR3 is made up of 13 amino acids. V shed 5 bases and J shed 2 bases, with 9 bases lying between them. DNA for the CDR3: TGTGCCAGCAGCAGGGGTTTTCAAGAGACCCAGTACTTC. Protein: CASSRGFQETQYF.

The V and J genes are TRBV29-1 and TRBJ2-5; 10 nucleotides match TRBD1. TRBJ2-7 explains the end of the DNA better; the J call may be wrong. In germline, CDR1 is SQVTM, CDR2 ANQGSEA. The CDR3 spans 13 residues. The CDR3 DNA is TGCAGCGCCGAGGGACAGGGGAGCTACGAGCAGTACTTC. This translates into CSAEGQGSYEQYF.

The chain couples TRBV7-2 to TRBJ1-1; 8 bases are shared with TRBD1. The CDR3 is 14 residues long. V dropped 4 bases and J dropped 10; count of bases not matched to a gene: 11. The germline CDR1 and CDR2 sequences are SGHTA and FQGNSA. DNA of the CDR3: TGTGCCAGCAGCTCCCAGACAGGGGCCTACGGAGCTTTCTTT. Encoded protein: CASSSQTGAYGAFF. The variable domain in full, with the rest retrieved from reference TRBV7-2 and TRBJ1-1, is GAGVSQSPSNKVTEKGKDVELRCDPISGHTALYWYRQSLGQGLEFLIYFQGNSAPDKSGLPSDRFSAERTGGSVSTLTIQRTQQEDSAVYLCASSSQTGAYGAFFGQGTRLTVV.